The next 5 T cell receptor beta chains were all read from a single sample in a study of cytomegalovirus exposure and HLA in healthy donors. Researchers ran the PCR with 60 Vbeta and 13 Jbeta primers. The assay was immunoSEQ multiplex PCR, and TCRdb's table has in-frame clones only and misses some. In the table there are more than 90,000 clones, around four fifths of which are singletons. Sequencing input: PBMCs. These receptors originate from a woman in her fifties or sixties in good health and CMV-seronegative.

The chain couples TRBV7-7 to TRBJ2-2; TRBD2 aligns across 9 bases. Losses at the gene ends were 5 bases for V and 1 base for J; bases not matched to a gene: 8. The CDR3 spans 17 residues. The V gene's germline CDR1 is SSHAT and CDR2 FNYEAQ (reference sequence). The CDR3 nucleotides read TGTGCCAGCAGCAGCTCTAGCGGGGCCTTGAACACCGGGGAGCTGTTTTTT. Its protein is CASSSSSGALNTGELFF.

The chain joins TRBV9 to TRBJ1-5; D is uncertain. Trimming pared 1 base from V and 0 bases from J, leaving 8 bases between. Looked up from germline, CDR1 is SGDLS and CDR2 is YYNGEE. This CDR3 has 15 residues. Here the CDR3 reads CASSVSPDSNQPQHF. The DNA for the CDR3 is TGTGCCAGCAGCGTATCCCCAGATAGCAATCAGCCCCAGCATTTT.

The chain joins TRBV6-5 to TRBJ1-6; D not resolved. Germline CDR1 and CDR2: MNHEY and SVGAGI. The CDR3 has 16 residues. V was shortened by 0 bases and J by 4 bases, with 10 bases between the two germline ends. The CDR3 reads CASSYSTKPYNSPLHF. The CDR3 region has the DNA TGTGCCAGCAGTTACTCGACAAAGCCATATAATTCACCCCTCCACTTT.

The V gene is TRBV7-9, the J gene TRBJ2-1; D unresolved. The CDR3 sequence is 12 residues long. The germline V gene encodes CDR1 SEHNR and CDR2 FQNEAQ (reference sequence). V was trimmed by 0 bases and J by 10 bases, leaving 7 bases between them. The CDR3 nucleotides are TGTGCCAGCAGCTTAGCCCCCCAAGAGCAGTTCTTC. Translating gives CASSLAPQEQFF.

This chain connects TRBV27 to TRBJ2-7, with 8 bases identical to TRBD2. CDR1 and CDR2 from the germline V gene are MNHEY and SMNVEV (reference sequence). This CDR3 has 14 residues. With V trimmed by 3 bases and J by 0 bases, 1 base remained unmatched. The CDR3 sequence: CASSFSGASYEQYF. The CDR3 DNA reads as TGTGCCAGCAGTTTTAGCGGGGCCTCCTACGAGCAGTACTTC.